The 29 T cell receptor beta chains below come from one sample, sequenced in a study of blood T cell repertoires in COVID-19. The data were produced by immunoSEQ multiplex PCR, yet TCRdb's version contains in-frame clones alone and is incomplete. Of about 380,000 clones in the sample, about 89% are singletons; the top ten hold more than 1%. The sample consisted of peripheral blood. Every receptor here comes from a man aged 40-50 years with acute or convalescent COVID-19.

This chain links TRBV20-1 with TRBJ2-3, with D unclear. The CDR3 extends over 15 amino acids. Germline V gives CDR1 DFQATT, CDR2 SNEGSKA (reference sequence). Trimming left V 3 bases short and J 2 bases short, with 15 bases between. CDR3 DNA sequence: TGCAGTGCTAGTTTTCCCCCCTATGCCACAGATACGCAGTATTTT. It codes for CSASFPPYATDTQYF.

The V and J genes are TRBV5-1 and TRBJ1-4; 9 bases match TRBD1. The CDR3 length is 15 residues. Germline CDR1 reads SGHRS; CDR2 reads YFSETQ. V trimming: 2 bases; J trimming: 8 bases; junction bases outside the gene matches: 7. CDR3 in amino acids: CASSFTGTGREKLFF. The CDR3 region has the DNA TGCGCCAGCAGCTTCACCGGGACAGGGAGGGAAAAACTGTTTTTT.

The chain carries TRBV30 and TRBJ1-5; 8 nucleotides align to TRBD1. CDR1 and CDR2 (germline): GTSNPN, SVGIG (reference sequence). V lost 0 bases to trimming and J lost 2 bases; unmatched junction nucleotides: 12. There are 18 residues in the CDR3. The CDR3 here is CAWSVMGRGHSGNQPQHF. CDR3 in DNA: TGTGCCTGGAGTGTAATGGGCAGGGGGCATTCGGGCAATCAGCCCCAGCATTTT.

The chain joins TRBV7-2 to TRBJ1-2; 9 nucleotides align to TRBD1. The CDR3 covers 15 residues. V lost 4 bases and J lost 4; bases outside the gene matches: 7. The germline CDR1 and CDR2 sequences are SGHTA and FQGNSA. This CDR3 is CASSSGQGIRYGYTF. CDR3 bases: TGTGCCAGCAGCTCTGGACAGGGGATTCGCTATGGCTACACCTTC.

This clone appeared a few times. The chain joins TRBV6-6 to TRBJ2-7; TRBD1 agrees at 7 bases. V was pared by 0 bases and J by 7 bases, with 9 bases of the junction left unmatched. This CDR3 spans 15 amino acids. Germline V CDR1 and CDR2: MNHNY, SVGAGI (reference sequence). The CDR3 sequence: CASSYSRQGLGEQYF. Written as DNA, the CDR3 is TGTGCCAGCAGTTACTCTAGACAGGGATTAGGGGAGCAGTACTTC.

This clone was found many times. The chain recombines TRBV6-5 with TRBJ1-1; D perhaps matches TRBD1 (5 bases). The ends were cut back, 0 bases at V and 10 bases at J, with 9 bases in the middle. The CDR3 runs 12 residues. Germline lookup yields CDR1 MNHEY and CDR2 SVGAGI. CDR3 residues: CASSYSGGRAFF. CDR3 in DNA: TGTGCCAGCAGTTACTCGGGGGGGAGAGCTTTCTTT.

J is TRBJ2-3 and V is TRBV6-5; possible D gene TRBD1, 5 bases. V was shortened by 8 bases and J by 4 bases, with 10 bases between the two germline ends. CDR3 size: 12 residues. In germline, CDR1 is MNHEY, CDR2 SVGAGI. The CDR3 spells CASGRGADTQYF. DNA for the CDR3: TGTGCCAGCGGAAGGGGCGCAGATACGCAGTATTTT.

V usage is TRBV5-5 and J usage is TRBJ2-5; D is uncertain. Germline V CDR1 and CDR2: SGHKS, YYEKEE (reference sequence). The CDR3 has 12 residues. V dropped 2 bases and J dropped 1 base, with 3 bases sitting between them. For the CDR3, the DNA is TGTGCCAGCAGCTTCGGCCAAGAGACCCAGTACTTC. Protein sequence: CASSFGQETQYF.

The chain employs TRBV27 and TRBJ2-1; unclear D gene. The V gene's germline CDR1 is MNHEY and CDR2 SMNVEV (reference sequence). The CDR3 consists of 13 residues. The ends were cut back, 3 bases at V and 6 bases at J, with 9 bases in the middle. This chain's CDR3 is CASSLFGGNEQFF. In DNA, the CDR3 is TGTGCCAGCAGTTTGTTCGGTGGCAATGAGCAGTTCTTC.

The CDR3 reads CASSLRTGELFF. As DNA, the CDR3 is TGTGCCAGCAGCCTCCGCACCGGGGAGCTGTTTTTT. J is TRBJ2-2 and V is TRBV7-6; no firm D call. Germline V gives CDR1 SGHVS, CDR2 FNYEAQ. The CDR3 spans 12 residues. The V and J ends lost 5 bases and 4 bases respectively, with 5 bases between them.

The chain couples TRBV6-5 to TRBJ1-5, with D uncertain. Germline V CDR1 and CDR2: MNHEY, SVGAGI. CDR3 length equals 15 residues. V was pared by 0 bases and J by 1 base, with 7 bases between. The CDR3 sequence is CASSYSIRSNQPQHF. The CDR3 coding sequence is TGTGCCAGCAGTTACTCGATCAGGAGCAATCAGCCCCAGCATTTT.

The chain employs TRBV11-2 and TRBJ2-4; no clear D. V lost 2 bases and J 0 bases, leaving 11 bases between the germline ends. From germline, CDR1 is SGHAT and CDR2 FQNNGV. The length of the CDR3 is 16 residues. CDR3 nucleotide sequence: TGTGCCAGCAGCTTAATGGCAGTCTTAGCCAAAAACATTCAGTACTTC. Translating it yields CASSLMAVLAKNIQYF.

The V and J genes are TRBV5-1 and TRBJ2-1; 13 positions agree with TRBD2. This CDR3 contains 17 residues. V was clipped by 4 bases and J by 8 bases; unmatched bases: 12. Germline-derived CDR1 and CDR2 are SGHRS and YFSETQ. The CDR3 nucleotides are TGCGCCAGCAGCCTATCACCGGGACTAGCGGGAAAATATGAGCAGTTCTTC. It encodes CASSLSPGLAGKYEQFF.

This sequence joins TRBV7-2 and TRBJ1-2; TRBD1 is a possible D gene (5 bases). The V and J ends lost 1 base and 1 base respectively, with 10 bases between them. CDR1 is SGHTA, CDR2 FQGNSA, per germline. CDR3 length: 15 amino acids. Here the CDR3 DNA reads TGTGCCAGCAGCTTAGTTGTGACAGATAACTATGGCTACACCTTC. This sequence encodes CASSLVVTDNYGYTF.

V gene TRBV7-6 combines with J gene TRBJ1-3; 7 bases are shared with TRBD1. Germline loops: CDR1 SGHVS, CDR2 FNYEAQ. This CDR3 spans 13 amino acids. The V and J ends lost 3 bases and 8 bases, in that order; junction bases with no gene match: 4. The CDR3 loop reads CASSLDRRDTIYF. CDR3 nucleotide sequence: TGTGCCAGCAGCTTGGACAGGAGGGACACCATATATTTT.

This chain links TRBV2 with TRBJ2-3; TRBD2 matches at 11 bases. This CDR3 has 14 amino acids. V was clipped by 6 bases and J by 9 bases; unmatched bases: 8. CDR1 SNHLY and CDR2 FYNNEI come from the germline V gene. For the CDR3, the DNA is TGTGCCAGCAGGGTGACTAGCGGGAACCCAACGCAGTATTTT. This translates into CASRVTSGNPTQYF.

The rearrangement joins TRBV9 to TRBJ2-3; no firm D call. Per germline, CDR1 SGDLS and CDR2 YYNGEE. V lost 0 bases, J lost 3 bases, and 11 bases lay in between. This CDR3 region has 15 residues. This chain's CDR3 is CASSVGPTGTDTQYF. Written as DNA, the CDR3 is TGTGCCAGCAGCGTAGGGCCGACGGGTACAGATACGCAGTATTTT.

The rearrangement links TRBV5-6 to TRBJ2-3; 7 bases are shared with TRBD1. Germline CDR1 and CDR2: SGHDT and YYEEEE. The CDR3 spans 15 residues. V lost 4 bases, J lost 1 base, and 6 bases stayed unmatched. The CDR3 DNA reads TGTGCCAGCAGCCCGACAGGGTACGGCACAGATACGCAGTATTTT. Translating it yields CASSPTGYGTDTQYF. Complete variable domain (other parts from reference TRBV5-6 and TRBJ2-3): DAGVTQSPTHLIKTRGQQVTLRCSPKSGHDTVSWYQQALGQGPQFIFQYYEEEERQRGNFPDRFSGHQFPNYSSELNVNALLLGDSALYLCASSPTGYGTDTQYFGPGTRLTVL.

The chain joins TRBV6-5 to TRBJ1-2; TRBD1 is a possible D gene (5 bases). The ends were cut back, 5 bases at V and 5 bases at J, with 18 bases in the middle. Germline V gives CDR1 MNHEY, CDR2 SVGAGI. The length of the CDR3 is 15 residues. The CDR3 nucleotides are TGTGCCAGCAGTCGTCATCTTGGGGGGGATTATGGCTACACCTTC. Amino acids: CASSRHLGGDYGYTF.

The chain carries TRBV4-2 and TRBJ1-6; 11 nucleotides align to TRBD1. Germline CDR1 and CDR2: LGHNA and YNFKEQ. Trimming removed 6 bases from V and 5 bases from J; junction bases left unmatched: 3. CDR3 size: 15 residues. CDR3 nucleotides: TGTGCCAGCAGGGAGGGACAGGGGGATAATTCACCCCTCCACTTT. It yields the protein CASREGQGDNSPLHF.

This chain uses TRBV15 with TRBJ1-5; a possible D gene is TRBD1 (6 bases). Germline V CDR1 and CDR2: LNHNV, YYDKDF (reference sequence). V lost 0 bases, J lost 7 bases, and 13 bases lay in between. The CDR3 is made up of 15 amino acids. The CDR3 sequence is CATSRDRGMWQPQHF. CDR3 DNA sequence: TGTGCCACCAGCAGAGATAGGGGGATGTGGCAGCCCCAGCATTTT.

The chain recombines TRBV4-1 with TRBJ2-7, with 8 nucleotides matching TRBD1. The V gene's germline CDR1 is MGHRA and CDR2 YSYEKL. Unmatched junction bases numbered 8, after V lost 1 base and J lost 3 bases. The CDR3 loop spans 16 amino acids. The CDR3 region has the DNA TGCGCCAGCAGCCAAGGTCTGGACAGGGAAGTCTACGAGCAGTACTTC. This gives the protein CASSQGLDREVYEQYF.

The J gene is TRBJ2-5, the V gene TRBV18; TRBD1 matches 8 bases. Germline CDR1 and CDR2: KGHSH and LQKENI. This CDR3 region has 14 residues. Unmatched junction bases numbered 5, after V lost 5 bases and J lost 3 bases. CDR3 DNA sequence: TGTGCCAGCTCATGGACAGGGCCTAAAGAGACCCAGTACTTC. Protein product: CASSWTGPKETQYF.

The chain links TRBV4-3 to TRBJ1-4; maybe TRBD1 (5 bases). CDR3 length equals 16 residues. Trimming pared 0 bases from V and 7 bases from J, leaving 15 bases between. Per germline, CDR1 LGHNA and CDR2 YSLEER. CDR3 nucleotide sequence: TGCGCCAGCAGCCAAGACGGGGATCGGGGGGGTGAAAAACTGTTTTTT. This translates into CASSQDGDRGGEKLFF.

The rearrangement joins TRBV4-2 to TRBJ2-7, with 13 bases identical to TRBD2. CDR1 and CDR2 from the germline V gene are LGHNA and YNFKEQ. The CDR3 is 16 residues long. The J segment lost 4 bases and the V segment lost 0 bases, leaving 3 bases of the junction unmatched. The CDR3 nucleotides are TGTGCCAGCAGCCAAGATTGGACTAGCGGGAGATACGAGCAGTACTTC. Amino acid sequence: CASSQDWTSGRYEQYF.

This sequence joins TRBV27 and TRBJ2-2; 8 bases line up with TRBD2. V dropped 5 bases and J dropped 5; count of bases not matched to a gene: 13. CDR3 length equals 17 residues. Germline values: CDR1 MNHEY, CDR2 SMNVEV (reference sequence). The CDR3 DNA reads as TGTGCCAGCAGTACCGCCCAGCGGGAGATGGGGACCGGGGAGCTGTTTTTT. This encodes CASSTAQREMGTGELFF.

The rearrangement links TRBV4-1 to TRBJ2-7, with 12 bases that match TRBD2. The CDR3 sequence is 19 residues long. From germline, CDR1 is MGHRA and CDR2 YSYEKL. Losses at the gene ends were 0 bases for V and 2 bases for J; bases not matched to a gene: 11. The CDR3 here is CASSQDPLRTSGTTYEQYF. CDR3 coding DNA: TGCGCCAGCAGCCAAGATCCTTTGAGGACTAGCGGGACAACCTACGAGCAGTACTTC.

This chain uses TRBV2 with TRBJ2-2; no definite D call. The germline V and J ends were trimmed by 7 bases and 3 bases, with 6 bases remaining between them. The CDR3 covers 12 residues. In germline, CDR1 is SNHLY, CDR2 FYNNEI. The CDR3 is CASNQDTGELFF. CDR3 bases: TGTGCCAGCAACCAGGACACCGGGGAGCTGTTTTTT.

The chain employs TRBV15 and TRBJ2-5; 7 nucleotides line up with TRBD1. Trimming at V came to 5 bases and at J to 3 bases, leaving 9 bases not matched to a gene. CDR1 is LNHNV, CDR2 YYDKDF, per germline (reference sequence). The CDR3 is made up of 15 amino acids. CDR3 region: CATSRNLDRKETQYF. CDR3 in DNA: TGTGCCACCAGCCGGAACTTGGACAGGAAAGAGACCCAGTACTTC.